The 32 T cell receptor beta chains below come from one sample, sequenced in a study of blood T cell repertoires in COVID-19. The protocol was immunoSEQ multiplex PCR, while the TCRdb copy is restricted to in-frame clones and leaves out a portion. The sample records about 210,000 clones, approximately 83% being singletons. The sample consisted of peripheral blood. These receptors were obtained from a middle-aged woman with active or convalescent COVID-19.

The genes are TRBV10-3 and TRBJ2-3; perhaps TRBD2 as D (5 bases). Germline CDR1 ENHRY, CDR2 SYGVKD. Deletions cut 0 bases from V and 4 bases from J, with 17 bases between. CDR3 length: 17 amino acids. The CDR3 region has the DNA TGTGCCATCAGTGAGTCTAAAGTAGCGATAACCCCAGATACGCAGTATTTT. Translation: CAISESKVAITPDTQYF.

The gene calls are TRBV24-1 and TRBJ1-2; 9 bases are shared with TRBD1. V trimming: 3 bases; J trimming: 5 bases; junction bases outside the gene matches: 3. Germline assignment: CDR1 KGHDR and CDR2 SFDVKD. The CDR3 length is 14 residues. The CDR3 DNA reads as TGTGCCACCAGTGATGCTGGACAGGGGTATGGCTACACCTTC. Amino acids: CATSDAGQGYGYTF.

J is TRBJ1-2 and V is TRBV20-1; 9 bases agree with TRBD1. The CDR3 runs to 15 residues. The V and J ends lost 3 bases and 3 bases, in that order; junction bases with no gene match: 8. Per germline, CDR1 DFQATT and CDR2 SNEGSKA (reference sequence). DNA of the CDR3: TGCAGTGCTAGTATGGGACAGGGTCAGGACTATGGCTACACCTTC. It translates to CSASMGQGQDYGYTF.

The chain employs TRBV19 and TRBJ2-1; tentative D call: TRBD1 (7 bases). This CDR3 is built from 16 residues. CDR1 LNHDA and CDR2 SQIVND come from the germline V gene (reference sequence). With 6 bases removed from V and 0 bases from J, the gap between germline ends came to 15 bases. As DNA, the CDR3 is TGTGCCAGTAGGGGGGGACAGCTTCGCTCCTACAATGAGCAGTTCTTC. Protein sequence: CASRGGQLRSYNEQFF.

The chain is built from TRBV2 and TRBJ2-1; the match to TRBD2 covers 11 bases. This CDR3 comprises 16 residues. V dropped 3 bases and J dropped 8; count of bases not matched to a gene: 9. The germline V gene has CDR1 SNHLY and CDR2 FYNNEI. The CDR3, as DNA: TGTGCCAGCAGTGAGAGGCTAGCGGGGGGTTGGTATGAGCAGTTCTTC. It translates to CASSERLAGGWYEQFF.

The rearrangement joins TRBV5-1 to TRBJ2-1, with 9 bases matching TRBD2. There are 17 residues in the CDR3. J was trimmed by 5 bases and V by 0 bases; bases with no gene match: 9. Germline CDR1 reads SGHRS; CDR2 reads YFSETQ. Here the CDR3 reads CASSLGAGGHRDNEQFF. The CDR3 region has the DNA TGCGCCAGCAGCTTGGGTGCGGGGGGGCACCGGGACAATGAGCAGTTCTTC.

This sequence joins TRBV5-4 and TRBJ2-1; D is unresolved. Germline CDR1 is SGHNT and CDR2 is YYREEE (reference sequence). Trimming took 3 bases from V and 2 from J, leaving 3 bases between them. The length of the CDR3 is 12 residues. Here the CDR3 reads CASSSPYNEQFF. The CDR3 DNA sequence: TGTGCCAGCAGCTCTCCCTACAATGAGCAGTTCTTC.

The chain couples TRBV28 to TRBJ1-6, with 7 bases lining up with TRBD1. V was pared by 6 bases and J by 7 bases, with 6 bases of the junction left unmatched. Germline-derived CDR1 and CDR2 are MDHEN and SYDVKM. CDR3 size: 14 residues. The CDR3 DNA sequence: TGTGCCAGCAGCACAGGGGACCGCAATTCACCCCTCCACTTT. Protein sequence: CASSTGDRNSPLHF.

CDR3 region: CASSYSTAGEAFF. CDR3 nucleotides: TGTGCCAGCAGTTACTCGACGGCAGGTGAAGCTTTCTTT. This chain connects TRBV6-2 or TRBV6-3 to TRBJ1-1; D is unclear. V lost 0 bases to trimming and J lost 7 bases, with 9 bases between them. The CDR3 has 13 amino acids. Germline V gene lookup returns CDR1 MNHEY and CDR2 SVGEGT.

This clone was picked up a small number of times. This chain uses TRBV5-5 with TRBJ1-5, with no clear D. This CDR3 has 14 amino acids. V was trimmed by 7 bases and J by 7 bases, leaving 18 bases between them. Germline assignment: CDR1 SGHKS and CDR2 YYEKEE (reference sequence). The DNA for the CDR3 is TGTGCCAGCGCGGAACCCCAGACTGGGCAGCCCCAGCATTTT. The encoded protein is CASAEPQTGQPQHF.

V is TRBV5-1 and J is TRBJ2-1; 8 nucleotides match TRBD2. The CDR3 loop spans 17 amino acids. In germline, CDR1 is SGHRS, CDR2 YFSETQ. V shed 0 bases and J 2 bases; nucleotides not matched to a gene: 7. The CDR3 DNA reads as TGCGCCAGCAGCTTGGCCCCGCGGGAGGCGGCCTACAATGAGCAGTTCTTC. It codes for CASSLAPREAAYNEQFF. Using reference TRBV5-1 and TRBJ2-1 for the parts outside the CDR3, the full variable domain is KAGVTQTPRYLIKTRGQQVTLSCSPISGHRSVSWYQQTPGQGLQFLFEYFSETQRNKGNFPGRFSGRQFSNSRSEMNVSTLELGDSALYLCASSLAPREAAYNEQFFGPGTRLTVL.

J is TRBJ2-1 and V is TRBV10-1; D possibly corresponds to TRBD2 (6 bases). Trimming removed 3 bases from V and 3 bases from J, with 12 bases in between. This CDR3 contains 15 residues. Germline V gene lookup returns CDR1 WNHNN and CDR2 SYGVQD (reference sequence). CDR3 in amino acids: CASSDGGSGYNEQFF. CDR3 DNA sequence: TGCGCCAGCAGTGATGGAGGGAGCGGCTACAATGAGCAGTTCTTC.

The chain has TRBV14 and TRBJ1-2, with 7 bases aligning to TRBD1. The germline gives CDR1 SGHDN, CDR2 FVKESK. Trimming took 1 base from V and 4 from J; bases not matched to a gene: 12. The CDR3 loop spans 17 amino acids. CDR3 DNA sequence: TGTGCCAGCAGCCAAGTTCGACAGGGTATCTTCACCTATGGCTACACCTTC. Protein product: CASSQVRQGIFTYGYTF. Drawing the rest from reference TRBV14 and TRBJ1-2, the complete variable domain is EAGVTQFPSHSVIEKGQTVTLRCDPISGHDNLYWYRRVMGKEIKFLLHFVKESKQDESGMPNNRFLAERTGGTYSTLKVQPAELEDSGVYFCASSQVRQGIFTYGYTFGSGTRLTVV.

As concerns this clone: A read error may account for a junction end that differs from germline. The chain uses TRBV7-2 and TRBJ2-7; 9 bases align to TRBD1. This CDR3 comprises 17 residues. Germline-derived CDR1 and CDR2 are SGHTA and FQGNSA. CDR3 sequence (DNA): TGTGCCAGCAACTTAGAGGGACAGGGTTTCATCGCCTACGAGCAGTACTTC. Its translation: CASNLEGQGFIAYEQYF. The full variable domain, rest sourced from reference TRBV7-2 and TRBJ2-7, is GAGVSQSPSNKVTEKGKDVELRCDPISGHTALYWYRQSLGQGLEFLIYFQGNSAPDKSGLPSDRFSAERTGGSVSTLTIQRTQQEDSAVYLCASNLEGQGFIAYEQYFGPGTRLTVT.

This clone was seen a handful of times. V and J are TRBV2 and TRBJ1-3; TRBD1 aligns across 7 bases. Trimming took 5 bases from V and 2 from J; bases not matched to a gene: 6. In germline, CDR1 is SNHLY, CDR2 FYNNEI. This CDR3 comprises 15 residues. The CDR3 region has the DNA TGTGCCAGCAGTCTTACGACAGGGACTGGAAACACCATATATTTT. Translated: CASSLTTGTGNTIYF.

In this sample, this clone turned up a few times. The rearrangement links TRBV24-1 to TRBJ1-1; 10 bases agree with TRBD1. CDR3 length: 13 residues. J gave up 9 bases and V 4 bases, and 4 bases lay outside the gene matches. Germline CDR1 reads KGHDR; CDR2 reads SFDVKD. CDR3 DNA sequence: TGTGCCACCAGTGACGGGACAGGGGAGAAAGCTTTCTTT. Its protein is CATSDGTGEKAFF.

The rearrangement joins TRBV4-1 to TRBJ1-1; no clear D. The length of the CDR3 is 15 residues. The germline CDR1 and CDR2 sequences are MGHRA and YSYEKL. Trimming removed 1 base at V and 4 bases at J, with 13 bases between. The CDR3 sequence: CASSQGLSGITEAFF. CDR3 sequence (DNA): TGCGCCAGCAGCCAAGGGTTATCGGGTATCACTGAAGCTTTCTTT.

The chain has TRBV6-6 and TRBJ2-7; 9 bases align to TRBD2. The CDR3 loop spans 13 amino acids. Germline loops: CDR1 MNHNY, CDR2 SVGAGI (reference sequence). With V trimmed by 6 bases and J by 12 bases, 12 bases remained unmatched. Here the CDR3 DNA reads TGTGCCAGCAGGACTAGCGGTGCTCCTATGGCGTACTTC. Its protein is CASRTSGAPMAYF.

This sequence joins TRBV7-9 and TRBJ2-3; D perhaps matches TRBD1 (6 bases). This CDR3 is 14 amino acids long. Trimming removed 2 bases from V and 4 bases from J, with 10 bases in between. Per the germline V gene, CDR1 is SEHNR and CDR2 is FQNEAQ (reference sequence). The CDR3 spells CASSLTQGPDTQYF. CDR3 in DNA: TGTGCCAGCAGCTTAACTCAGGGGCCAGATACGCAGTATTTT.

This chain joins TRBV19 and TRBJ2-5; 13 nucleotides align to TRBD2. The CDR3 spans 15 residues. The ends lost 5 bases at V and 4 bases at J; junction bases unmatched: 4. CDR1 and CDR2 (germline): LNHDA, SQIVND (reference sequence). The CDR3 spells CASSALAGGRETQYF. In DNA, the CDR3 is TGTGCCAGTAGTGCACTAGCGGGAGGGAGAGAGACCCAGTACTTC.

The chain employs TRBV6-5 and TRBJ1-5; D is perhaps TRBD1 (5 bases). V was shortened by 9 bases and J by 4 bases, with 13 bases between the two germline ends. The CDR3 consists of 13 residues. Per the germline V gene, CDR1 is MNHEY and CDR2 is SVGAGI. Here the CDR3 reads CARGQLKNQPQHF. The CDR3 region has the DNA TGTGCCAGGGGGCAACTCAAGAATCAGCCCCAGCATTTT.

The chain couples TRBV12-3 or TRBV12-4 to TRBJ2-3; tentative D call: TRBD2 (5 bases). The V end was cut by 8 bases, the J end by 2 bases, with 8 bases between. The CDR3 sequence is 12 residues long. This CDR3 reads CASGGSTDTQYF. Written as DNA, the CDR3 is TGTGCCAGCGGCGGGTCCACAGATACGCAGTATTTT.

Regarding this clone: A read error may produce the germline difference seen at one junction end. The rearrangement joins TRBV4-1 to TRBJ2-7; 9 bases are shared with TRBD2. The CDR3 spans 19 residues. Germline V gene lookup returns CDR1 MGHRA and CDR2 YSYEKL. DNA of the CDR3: TGCGCCCGCAGCCAAGCGGGGGCGGGGGGGCCGTGGAACTTCTACGAGCAGTACTTC. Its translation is CARSQAGAGGPWNFYEQYF.

CDR3 region: CASSPTAQTQYF. For the CDR3, the DNA is TGTGCCAGCAGTCCGACTGCCCAGACCCAGTACTTC. The chain uses TRBV12-3 or TRBV12-4 and TRBJ2-5; D not certain. The CDR3 has 12 residues. V dropped 5 bases and J dropped 6 bases, with 10 bases sitting between them.

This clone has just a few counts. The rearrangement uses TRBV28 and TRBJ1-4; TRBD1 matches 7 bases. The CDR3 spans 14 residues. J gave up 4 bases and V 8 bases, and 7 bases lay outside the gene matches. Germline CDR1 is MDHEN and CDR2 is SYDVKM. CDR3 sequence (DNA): TGTGCCAGCCTGGGGCAGGGGGATAATGAAAAACTGTTTTTT. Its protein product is CASLGQGDNEKLFF.

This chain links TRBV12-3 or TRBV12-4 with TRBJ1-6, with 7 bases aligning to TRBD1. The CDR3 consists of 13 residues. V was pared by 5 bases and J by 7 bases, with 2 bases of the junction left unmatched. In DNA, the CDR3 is TGTGCCAGCAGTGGACAGGCAAATTCACCCCTCCACTTT. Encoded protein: CASSGQANSPLHF.

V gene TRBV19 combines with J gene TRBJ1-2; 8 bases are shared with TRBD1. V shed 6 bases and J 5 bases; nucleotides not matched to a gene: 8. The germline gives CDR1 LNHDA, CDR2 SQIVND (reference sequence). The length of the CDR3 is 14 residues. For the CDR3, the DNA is TGTGCCAGTAGATCGACAGGGGTCGGTTATGGCTACACCTTC. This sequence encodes CASRSTGVGYGYTF.

The CDR3 reads CSAMEDGYTF. The CDR3 DNA sequence: TGCAGTGCTATGGAGGATGGCTACACCTTC. The V gene is TRBV20-1, the J gene TRBJ1-2; D is unresolved. Germline V gives CDR1 DFQATT, CDR2 SNEGSKA (reference sequence). The V gene lost 4 bases and the J gene lost 6 bases, with 6 bases spanning the gap. This CDR3 comprises 10 residues.

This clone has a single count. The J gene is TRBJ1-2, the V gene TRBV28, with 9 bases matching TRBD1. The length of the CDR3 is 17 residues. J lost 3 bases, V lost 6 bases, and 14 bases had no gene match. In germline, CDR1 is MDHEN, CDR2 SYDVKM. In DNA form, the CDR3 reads TGTGCCAGCAGCCGGGTTACCGGGACAGGGTCCCACTATGGCTACACCTTC. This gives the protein CASSRVTGTGSHYGYTF.

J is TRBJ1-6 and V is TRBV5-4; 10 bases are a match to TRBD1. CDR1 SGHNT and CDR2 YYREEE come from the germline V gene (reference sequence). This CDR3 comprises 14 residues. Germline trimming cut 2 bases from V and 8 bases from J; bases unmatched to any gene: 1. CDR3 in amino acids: CASSFGTGDSPLHF. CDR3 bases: TGTGCCAGCAGCTTTGGGACAGGGGATTCACCCCTCCACTTT.

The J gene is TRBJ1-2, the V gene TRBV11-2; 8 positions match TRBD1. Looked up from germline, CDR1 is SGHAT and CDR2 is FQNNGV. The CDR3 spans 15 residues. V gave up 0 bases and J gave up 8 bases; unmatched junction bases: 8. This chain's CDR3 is CASSLDPDRVGGYTF. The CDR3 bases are TGTGCCAGCAGCTTAGACCCGGACAGGGTGGGGGGCTACACCTTC.

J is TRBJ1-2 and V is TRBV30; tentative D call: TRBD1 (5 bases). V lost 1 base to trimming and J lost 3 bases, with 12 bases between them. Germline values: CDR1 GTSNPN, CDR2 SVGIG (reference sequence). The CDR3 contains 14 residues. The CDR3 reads CAWSDGGWHYGYTF. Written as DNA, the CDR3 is TGTGCCTGGAGTGATGGGGGGTGGCACTATGGCTACACCTTC. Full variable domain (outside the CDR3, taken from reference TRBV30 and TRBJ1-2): SQTIHQWPATLVQPVGSPLSLECTVEGTSNPNLYWYRQAAGRGLQLLFYSVGIGQISSEVPQNLSASRPQDRQFILSSKKLLLSDSGFYLCAWSDGGWHYGYTFGSGTRLTVV.